The clone carrying this T cell receptor beta chain was seen more than once but under ten times. The data were taken from a study of blood T cell repertoires in COVID-19. On the study more broadly: Researchers got acute and convalescent COVID-19 samples from the United States, Italy and Spain. PBMCs, B-cell-depleted T cells, or T cells provided the cDNA or gDNA that made up the material.

The CDR3 runs to 14 residues. V dropped 0 bases and J dropped 5 bases, with 9 bases sitting between them. The germline V gene encodes CDR1 SGDLS and CDR2 YYNGEE. Original data processing: Estimation of nucleated cell counts was performed using reference gene primer amplification. Method: immunoSEQ multiplex PCR; TCRdb's copy keeps in-frame clones and lacks some. The DNA gave D and trimming, while V, J and clone size come from that table. The sample includes 200,000 to 250,000 clones, about 90% of them seen just once. This sequence joins TRBV9 and TRBJ2-1; D ambiguous. This TCR was sampled from a man between 60 and 70 years old with acute or convalescent COVID-19. The sample was peripheral blood. The CDR3 reads CASSVDPTDNEQFF. The CDR3 DNA is TGTGCCAGCAGCGTAGACCCTACCGACAATGAGCAGTTCTTC.